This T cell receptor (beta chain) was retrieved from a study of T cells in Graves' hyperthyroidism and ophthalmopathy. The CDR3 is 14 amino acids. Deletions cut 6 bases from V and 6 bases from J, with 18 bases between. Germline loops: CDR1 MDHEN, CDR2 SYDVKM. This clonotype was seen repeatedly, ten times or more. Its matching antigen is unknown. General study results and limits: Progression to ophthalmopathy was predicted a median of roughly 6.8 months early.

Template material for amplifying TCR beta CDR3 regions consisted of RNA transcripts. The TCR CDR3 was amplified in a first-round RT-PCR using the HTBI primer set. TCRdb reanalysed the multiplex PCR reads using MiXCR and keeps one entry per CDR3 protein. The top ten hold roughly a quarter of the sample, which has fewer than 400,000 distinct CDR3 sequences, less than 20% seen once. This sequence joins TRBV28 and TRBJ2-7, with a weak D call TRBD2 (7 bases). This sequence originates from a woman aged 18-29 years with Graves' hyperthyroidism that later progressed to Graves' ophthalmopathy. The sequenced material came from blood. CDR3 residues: CASRSFKGGVEQYF. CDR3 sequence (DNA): TGTGCCAGCAGATCTTTTAAGGGGGGGGTCGAGCAGTACTTC. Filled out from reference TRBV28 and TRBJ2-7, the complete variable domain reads DVKVTQSSRYLVKRTGEKVFLECVQDMDHENMFWYRQDPGLGLRLIYFSYDVKMKEKGDIPEGYSVSREKKERFSLILESASTNQTSMYLCASRSFKGGVEQYFGPGTRLTVT.